This T cell receptor beta chain was documented in a study of blood T cell repertoires in COVID-19 (dated by TCRdb to the early 2020s). In terms of the full investigation: Samples covering the acute and convalescent phases of COVID-19 were provided by collaborators in the United States, Italy and Spain. The material from the prospective study consisted of cDNA or gDNA derived from T cells, B-cell-depleted T cells, or PBMCs. Subjects who had been exposed to COVID-19, were actively infected with it, or had recovered from it provided the deeply sampled blood TCRbeta repertoires that made up the dataset. The repertoires were made available in a free public database intended to serve as a resource for research on the immune response to SARS-CoV-2. Samples came from the ongoing ImmuneRACE study (first 160 participants) plus 1,254 subjects from 6 global collaborators. Nearly every sample came with metadata listing a de-identified subject ID, COVID-19 status, age in years and sex. Where available, HLA class I and class II types were obtained from metadata supplied by the sample provider rather than from assay-based typing.

Results and caveats for the whole study, not just this receptor: The amount of clinical and demographic metadata varied by source and participant and was provided uncurated.

Comment on this clone: Its antigen target is currently unknown. Per-nucleotide qualities are absent, and no much larger clonotype sits a single base away.

The immunoSEQ Assay, a bias-controlled multiplex PCR, was used to amplify TCRbeta CDR3 regions from genomic DNA. As for the original processing: Within the assay, amplification of reference gene primers was used to estimate how many nucleated cells each sample contained. To quantify the absolute abundance of each unique TCRbeta CDR3 rearrangement, sequence reads were collapsed and filtered. For each sample, productive Simpson clonality was calculated by taking the square root of Simpson's diversity index across productive rearrangements. The immuneACCESS repertoire file appears here via TCRdb, limited to in-frame rearrangements. These files lack a portion of the clones; in checked studies, under half of the deficit traces to unresolved V genes, and the cause of the others is not known. V and J calls and clone size follow that table, whereas D and trimming were derived from the DNA. The sample table contains roughly 410,000 clones; only one count was recorded for 89% of them. The ten largest clones add up to 0.95% to 1.5% of the sample.

Looking up the germline V gene (reference sequence) yields CDR1 PRHDT and CDR2 FYEKMQ. From cysteine to phenylalanine, the CDR3 is 13 amino acids long. The only DNA kept is the CDR3, 39 bases in frame from the first base. The junction shows trimming of 5 bases on V and 0 bases on J, plus 7 bases between the germline ends. Whole blood was collected in K2EDTA tubes by collaborating institutions according to the institutions' own protocols. For TCRbeta analysis, collaborator samples were shipped as frozen whole blood, as isolated PBMCs, or as DNA extracted from either sample type. This clonotype originated in a man aged 35 to 55 with acute or convalescent COVID-19. The sequence is built from TRBV13 and TRBJ1-1, with no reliable assignment of the D segment. The specimen was peripheral blood. CDR3 reads: CASSGGLNTEAFF. The bases read TGTGCCAGCAGCGGAGGGTTGAACACTGAAGCTTTCTTT.